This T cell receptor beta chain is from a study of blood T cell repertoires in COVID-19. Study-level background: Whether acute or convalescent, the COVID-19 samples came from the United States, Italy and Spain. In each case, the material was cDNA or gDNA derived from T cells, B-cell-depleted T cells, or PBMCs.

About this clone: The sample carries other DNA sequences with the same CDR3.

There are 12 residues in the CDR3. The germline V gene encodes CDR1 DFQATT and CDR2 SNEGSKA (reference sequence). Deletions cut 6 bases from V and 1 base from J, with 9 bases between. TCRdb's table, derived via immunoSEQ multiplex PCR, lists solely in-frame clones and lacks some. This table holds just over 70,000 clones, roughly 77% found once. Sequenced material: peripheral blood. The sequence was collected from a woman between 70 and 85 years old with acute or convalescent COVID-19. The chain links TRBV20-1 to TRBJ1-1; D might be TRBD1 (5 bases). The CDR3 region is CSASQGNTEAFF. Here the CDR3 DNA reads TGCAGTGCGAGTCAGGGGAACACTGAAGCTTTCTTT.